The following is a T cell receptor beta chain sequence with its context. Its antigen remains unidentified. One base away there is no much larger clone; base qualities are not given. From cysteine to phenylalanine, the CDR3 is 15 amino acids long. This entry keeps only the CDR3 DNA: 45 bases, framed from base 1. The CDR1 and CDR2 encoded by the germline V gene are SNHLY and FYNNEI. The V and J ends are trimmed by 3 bases and 5 bases, leaving 13 bases between them. This sample is drawn from a study of blood T cell repertoires in COVID-19 (dated by TCRdb to about 2020). As for the study more broadly: The collaborator samples originated in the United States, Italy and Spain and spanned the acute and convalescent phases of COVID-19. Deeply sampled blood TCRbeta repertoires from subjects exposed to, actively infected with, or recovered from COVID-19 were included in the dataset. A freely available public database, intended as a resource for researchers studying the immune response to SARS-CoV-2, is where the repertoires were released. A de-identified subject ID, COVID-19 status, age in years and sex were almost always included in the sample metadata. The material from the prospective study consisted of cDNA or gDNA derived from T cells, B-cell-depleted T cells, or PBMCs. Samples came from the ongoing ImmuneRACE study (first 160 participants) plus 1,254 subjects from 6 global collaborators. Where available, HLA class I and class II types were obtained from metadata supplied by the sample provider rather than from assay-based typing.

TCRbeta CDR3 regions were amplified from genomic DNA using the immunoSEQ Assay, a bias-controlled multiplex PCR. Per the source publication's procedure: The number of nucleated cells in each sample was estimated from the amplification of reference gene primers within the assay. Sequence reads were collapsed and filtered to measure the absolute abundance of every unique TCRbeta CDR3 rearrangement. For each sample, productive Simpson clonality was calculated as the square root of Simpson's diversity index over productive rearrangements. Entries here come from immuneACCESS through TCRdb and include only in-frame sequences with V and J called. Some clones fail to appear in such tables; in the studies checked, an unresolved V gene covers under half of the shortfall, and the cause of the remainder is unknown. V and J calls and clone size are copied from that table; D and trimming were computed from the DNA. The sample table lists about 140,000 clones, about 90% of them with a count of one. The ten largest clones capture about 11% of the sample.

Whole blood was collected in K2EDTA tubes by collaborating institutions according to the institutions' own protocols. For TCRbeta analysis, collaborator samples were shipped as frozen whole blood, as isolated PBMCs, or as DNA extracted from either sample type. Study-wide conclusions, independent of this receptor: The quantity of clinical and demographic metadata differed by source and by participant and was supplied without curation.

Sample: peripheral blood. The chain links TRBV2 with TRBJ1-4; 5 matching bases give a weak D call of TRBD1. This clonotype was obtained from a man between 50 and 59 years old with active or convalescent COVID-19. The nucleotides are TGTGCCAGCAGTGACGCGGGACCGGCGAATGAAAAACTGTTTTTT. Its coded protein is CASSDAGPANEKLFF.